This T cell receptor beta chain originates from a study of Ad26.COV2.S vaccination and SARS-CoV-2 variants. Whole-study context: Once, or twice with 56 days between doses, Ad26.COV2.S was given intramuscularly. Notes on the study in general: Similar non-spike TCR breadth was seen in vaccine and placebo recipients.

The CDR3 sequence is 14 residues long. Trimming took off 6 bases at V and 0 bases at J, with 9 bases between the two ends. From germline, CDR1 is MNHEY and CDR2 SVGEGT. This table comes from immunoSEQ multiplex PCR, and its TCRdb copy is limited to in-frame clones, with some not included. The sample consists of 380,000 or so clones, about 83% of them appearing once. In regard to this clone: No antigen is known for it. In the same sample, other DNA sequences code for this CDR3.

Noted treatment: roughly 20 received Ad26.COV2.S at low or high dose, single or two shots; five or six received placebo; per-sample allocation not given. Collection of samples fell on day 63 after the first vaccine or placebo injection. Boston hosted the donor, who was an adult aged 18-55 years. This sample comprised peripheral blood, obtained in a trial of Ad26.COV2.S vaccine versus placebo. This receptor was taken from a person aged 18-60 years who received the Ad26.COV2.S COVID-19 vaccine or a placebo. The V and J genes are TRBV6-2 or TRBV6-3 and TRBJ2-1, with D unresolved. The CDR3 DNA reads as TGTGCCAGCAGCGACGGAAGCTCCTACAATGAGCAGTTCTTC. This codes for CASSDGSSYNEQFF.